Below, one T cell receptor beta chain is given with its context. Antigen specificity is unknown. Per germline, CDR1 MNHEY and CDR2 SVGEGT. This CDR3 has 13 amino acids. Trimming at V came to 6 bases and at J to 8 bases, leaving 7 bases not matched to a gene. This entry belongs to a study of blood T cells in healthy people across ages. Study background: Per two T cells, about one barcoded beta molecule was captured through template switching. Broader study findings: Any changes in expanded clonotypes were possibly confounded, as donor CMV status remained unknown.

Healthy individuals of Caucasian origin from Russia, aged about 6 to 100, served as donors. A J-beta primer mix and a sample-barcoded 5' primer were used in a second PCR of about 7 to 12 cycles. Each cDNA molecule carried a tag from a template-switch adaptor that contained 12 random nucleotides. Via MiXCR, TCRdb re-called the 5' RACE reads, giving one row per CDR3 protein. Among around 1.1 million distinct CDR3 sequences listed, less than 45% were seen once. The rearrangement joins TRBV6-2 or TRBV6-3 to TRBJ2-5; 9 bases are a match to TRBD1. The source material was blood. The sequence came from a man younger than 35 in good health. Here the CDR3 reads CASRRPGQGTQYF. The CDR3 DNA reads TGTGCCAGCAGGCGTCCGGGACAGGGTACCCAGTACTTC.